The sequence of this T cell receptor beta chain was determined in a study of graft-versus-host responses after intestinal transplantation. Across the whole study: Transplants were multivisceral, liver-intestinal, or isolated intestinal. General observations from the study: Allograft graft-versus-host to host-versus-graft clonal ratios ran high in patients with graft-donor T cell macrochimerism. Early HvG declines after transplant were associated with peak circulating GvH clone levels. Analysis identified GvH clones in recipient marrow, with some appearing first in ileum or blood.

V was pared by 4 bases and J by 4 bases, with 28 bases between. This CDR3 contains 19 residues. Per germline, CDR1 LNHDA and CDR2 SQIVND (reference sequence). As concerns this clone: Its matching antigen is unknown.

Measured with immunoSEQ multiplex PCR; TCRdb has only the in-frame clones, and not every one. The sample lists over 40,000 clones, roughly 95% occurring once. V usage is TRBV19 and J usage is TRBJ1-2; possible D gene TRBD1, 6 bases. The TCR sequence derives from a human donor who was the organ donor for an intestinal transplant. Sequencing was performed on unstimulated CD8+ T cells sorted from spleen or lymph node cells, taken before transplant. As DNA, the CDR3 is TGTGCCAGTAGTAATCTAGGGGGACACGGCCGGCCGTCCCGCTATGGCTACACCTTC. Translation gives CASSNLGGHGRPSRYGYTF. Together with reference TRBV19 and TRBJ1-2, the CDR3 gives the full variable domain: DGGITQSPKYLFRKEGQNVTLSCEQNLNHDAMYWYRQDPGQGLRLIYYSQIVNDFQKGDIAEGYSVSREKKESFPLTVTSAQKNPTAFYLCASSNLGGHGRPSRYGYTFGSGTRLTVV.